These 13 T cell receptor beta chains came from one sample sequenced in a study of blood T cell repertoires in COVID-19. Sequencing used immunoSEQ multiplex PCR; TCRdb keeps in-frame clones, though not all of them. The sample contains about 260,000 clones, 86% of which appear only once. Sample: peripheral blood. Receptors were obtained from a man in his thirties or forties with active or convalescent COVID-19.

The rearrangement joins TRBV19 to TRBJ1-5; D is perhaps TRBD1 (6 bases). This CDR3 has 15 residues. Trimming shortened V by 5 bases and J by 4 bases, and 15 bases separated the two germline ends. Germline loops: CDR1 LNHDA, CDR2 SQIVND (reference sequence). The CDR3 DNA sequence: TGTGCCAGTAGTCAACAGGGCACCGGTAATCAGCCCCAGCATTTT. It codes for CASSQQGTGNQPQHF.

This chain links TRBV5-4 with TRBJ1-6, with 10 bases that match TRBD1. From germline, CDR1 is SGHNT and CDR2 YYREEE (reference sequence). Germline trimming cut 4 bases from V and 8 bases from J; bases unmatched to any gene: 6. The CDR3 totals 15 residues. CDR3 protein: CASSRGQGFDSPLHF. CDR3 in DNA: TGTGCCAGCAGCCGGGGACAGGGGTTTGATTCACCCCTCCACTTT.

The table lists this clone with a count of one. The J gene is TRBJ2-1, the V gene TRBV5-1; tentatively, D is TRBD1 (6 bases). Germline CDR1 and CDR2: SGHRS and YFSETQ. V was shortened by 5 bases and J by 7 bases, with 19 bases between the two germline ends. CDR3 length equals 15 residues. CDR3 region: CASSISGVDVNEQFF. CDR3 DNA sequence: TGCGCCAGCAGTATCTCAGGGGTTGACGTAAATGAGCAGTTCTTC. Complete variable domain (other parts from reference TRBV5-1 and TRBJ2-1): KAGVTQTPRYLIKTRGQQVTLSCSPISGHRSVSWYQQTPGQGLQFLFEYFSETQRNKGNFPGRFSGRQFSNSRSEMNVSTLELGDSALYLCASSISGVDVNEQFFGPGTRLTVL.

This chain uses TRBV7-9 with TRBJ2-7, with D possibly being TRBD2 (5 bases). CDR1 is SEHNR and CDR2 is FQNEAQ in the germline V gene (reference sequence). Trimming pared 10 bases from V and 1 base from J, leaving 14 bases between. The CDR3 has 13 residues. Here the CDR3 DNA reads TGTGCCACCACCGAGGGAGATTCCTACGAGCAGTACTTC. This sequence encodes CATTEGDSYEQYF.

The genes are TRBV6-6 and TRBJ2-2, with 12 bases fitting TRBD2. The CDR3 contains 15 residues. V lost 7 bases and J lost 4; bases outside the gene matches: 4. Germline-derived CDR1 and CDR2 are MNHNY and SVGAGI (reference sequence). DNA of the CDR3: TGTGCCAGCACCAAGGGACTAGCGGGCACCGGGGAGCTGTTTTTT. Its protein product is CASTKGLAGTGELFF.

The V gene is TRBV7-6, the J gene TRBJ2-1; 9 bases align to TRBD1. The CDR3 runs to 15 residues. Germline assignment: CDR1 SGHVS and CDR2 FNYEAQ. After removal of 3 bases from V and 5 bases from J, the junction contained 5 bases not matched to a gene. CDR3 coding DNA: TGTGCCAGCAGCTTGAACAGGGGGCGACACAATGAGCAGTTCTTC. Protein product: CASSLNRGRHNEQFF.

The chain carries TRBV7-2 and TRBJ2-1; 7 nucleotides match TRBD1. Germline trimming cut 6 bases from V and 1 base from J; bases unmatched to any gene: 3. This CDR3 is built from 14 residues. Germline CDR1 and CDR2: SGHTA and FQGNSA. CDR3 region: CASRVTGSYNEQFF. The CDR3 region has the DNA TGTGCCAGCAGGGTGACAGGGTCCTACAATGAGCAGTTCTTC. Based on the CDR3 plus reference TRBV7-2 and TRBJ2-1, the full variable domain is GAGVSQSPSNKVTEKGKDVELRCDPISGHTALYWYRQSLGQGLEFLIYFQGNSAPDKSGLPSDRFSAERTGGSVSTLTIQRTQQEDSAVYLCASRVTGSYNEQFFGPGTRLTVL.

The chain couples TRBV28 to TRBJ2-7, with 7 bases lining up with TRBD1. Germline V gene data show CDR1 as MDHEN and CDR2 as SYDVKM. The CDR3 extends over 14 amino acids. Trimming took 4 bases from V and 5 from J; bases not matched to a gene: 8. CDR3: CASSSPTQGNEQYF. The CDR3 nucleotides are TGTGCCAGCAGTTCCCCGACACAGGGGAACGAGCAGTACTTC.

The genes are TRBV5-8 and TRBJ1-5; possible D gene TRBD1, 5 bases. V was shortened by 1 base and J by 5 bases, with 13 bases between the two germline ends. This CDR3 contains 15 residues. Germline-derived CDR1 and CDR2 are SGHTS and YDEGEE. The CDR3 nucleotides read TGTGCCAGCAGCTTGCTCGTTCGGGGGGATCAGCCCCAGCATTTT. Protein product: CASSLLVRGDQPQHF.

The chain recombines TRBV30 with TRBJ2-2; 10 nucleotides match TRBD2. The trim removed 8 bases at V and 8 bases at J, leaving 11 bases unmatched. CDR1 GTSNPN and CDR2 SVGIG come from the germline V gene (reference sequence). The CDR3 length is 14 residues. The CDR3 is CAGKAGGPAGELFF. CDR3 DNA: TGTGCCGGAAAAGCGGGGGGGCCGGCTGGGGAGCTGTTTTTT.

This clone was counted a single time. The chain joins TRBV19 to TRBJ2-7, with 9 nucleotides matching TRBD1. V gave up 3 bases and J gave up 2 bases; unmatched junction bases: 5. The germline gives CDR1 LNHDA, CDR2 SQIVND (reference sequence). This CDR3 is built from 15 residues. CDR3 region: CASSIYGQGTYEQYF. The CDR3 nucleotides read TGTGCCAGTAGTATCTACGGACAGGGGACCTACGAGCAGTACTTC.

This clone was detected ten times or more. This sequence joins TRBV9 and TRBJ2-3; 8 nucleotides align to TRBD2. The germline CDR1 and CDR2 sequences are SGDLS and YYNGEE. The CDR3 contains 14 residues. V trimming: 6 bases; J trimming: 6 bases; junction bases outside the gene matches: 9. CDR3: CASTPGGFPDTQYF. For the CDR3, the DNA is TGTGCCAGCACCCCGGGGGGGTTTCCCGATACGCAGTATTTT.

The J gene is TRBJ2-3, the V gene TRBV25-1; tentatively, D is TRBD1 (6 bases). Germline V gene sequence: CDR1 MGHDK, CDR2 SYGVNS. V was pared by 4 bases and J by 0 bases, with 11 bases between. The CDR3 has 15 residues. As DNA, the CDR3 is TGTGCCAGCAGTGTGACAGGAGAAAGCACAGATACGCAGTATTTT. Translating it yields CASSVTGESTDTQYF.